This T cell receptor (beta chain) was sequenced during a study of T-cell reconstitution after alpha-beta-depleted transplantation in children. Notes on the study in general: Reportedly, only several hundred clones from non-depleted graft cells drove alpha-beta T-cell counts at about two months. Recipient T cells and thymic progenitors that survived were the source of the high TCRbeta diversity seen at day 60 in some patients.

A library of TCRbeta sequences, prepared with unique molecular identifiers, was generated. MiXCR, run by TCRdb on the PCR reads, gives a single entry per CDR3 protein. The data contain some 220,000 distinct CDR3 sequences, about a tenth of them seen just once; the ten biggest clones take up about 28%. In regard to this clonotype: The antigen remains undetermined.

CDR1 and CDR2 from the germline V gene are KGHSH and LQKENI. Between the trimmed V and J ends, which lost 3 bases and 1 base, there was a span of 13 bases. CDR3 length: 15 residues. The rearrangement uses TRBV18 and TRBJ2-7; the D gene is possibly TRBD2 (6 bases). Sequenced material: PBMCs, taken before TCRalphabeta/CD19-depleted stem cell transplant. The sequence was obtained from a child less than two years old with acute myeloid leukemia, due to receive a stem cell transplant. The CDR3 DNA sequence: TGTGCCAGCTCACCCTCTAGCGCGGGGTCCTACGAGCAGTACTTC. Translating gives CASSPSSAGSYEQYF.